This TCR beta chain is drawn from a study of CD8+CD57+ T cells in acquired aplastic anemia. Study details: Sorted CD4+ and CD8+ cells gave a mean 3.2 ug DNA, range 0.2 to 27.4 ug. Study-wide findings and caveats: There were fewer than 35 CD8+ CDR3 sequences that occurred in both patients and controls. Patients and controls had CD8+ Simpson's diversity values that were not significantly distinct.

This clonotype has at least ten counts. Its antigen remains unidentified. CDR3 size: 16 residues. CDR1 and CDR2 from the germline V gene are SGHKS and YYEKEE (reference sequence). The trim removed 3 bases at V and 0 bases at J, leaving 7 bases unmatched. Whoever was chosen for sequencing had shown CD8+CD57+ cell expansion by flow cytometry. Acquired aplastic anemia of severe grade affected all patients. Profiling of TCR beta VDJ combinations and CDR3 sequences used genomic DNA as template. TCRdb re-derived calls from the reads in MiXCR, one entry per CDR3 protein. The table lists more than 150,000 distinct CDR3 sequences, around 48% of them singletons.

The chain combines TRBV5-5 with TRBJ1-1; 8 bases line up with TRBD1. The TCR was taken from a human donor with aplastic anemia. Sequencing was done on a sample of sorted CD4+, CD8+, or CD8+CD57+ T cells (not recorded which) from PBMCs. As DNA, the CDR3 is TGTGCCAGCAGCTCTCAGGGGGCTGCGGTGAACACTGAAGCTTTCTTT. Encoded protein: CASSSQGAAVNTEAFF.